The text below deals with one TCR beta chain. Its matching antigen is unknown. Libraries were prepared by immunoSEQ multiplex PCR; TCRdb keeps only in-frame clonotypes and omits some of them. Among 30,000 to 40,000 clones, about 93% were seen once, and the ten largest hold 3% to 3.5%. The data are from a study of cytomegalovirus exposure and HLA in healthy donors. Study-wide findings and caveats: Clusters of TCRs from the first cohort tended to co-occur in the 100 to 150 validation repertoires (as a later analysis found).

After removal of 0 bases from V and 6 bases from J, the junction contained 8 bases not matched to a gene. The CDR3 is 18 residues long. Germline V lookup: CDR1 SGDLS, CDR2 YYNGEE. This clonotype was obtained from a man younger than 35 in good health and CMV-seronegative. The J gene is TRBJ2-3, the V gene TRBV9, with TRBD2 matching over 15 bases. The sequenced sample consisted of PBMCs. CDR3 in DNA: TGTGCCAGCAGCGTAGCTGGGACTAGCGGGGGGCAGGGGGATACGCAGTATTTT. Its translation is CASSVAGTSGGQGDTQYF.